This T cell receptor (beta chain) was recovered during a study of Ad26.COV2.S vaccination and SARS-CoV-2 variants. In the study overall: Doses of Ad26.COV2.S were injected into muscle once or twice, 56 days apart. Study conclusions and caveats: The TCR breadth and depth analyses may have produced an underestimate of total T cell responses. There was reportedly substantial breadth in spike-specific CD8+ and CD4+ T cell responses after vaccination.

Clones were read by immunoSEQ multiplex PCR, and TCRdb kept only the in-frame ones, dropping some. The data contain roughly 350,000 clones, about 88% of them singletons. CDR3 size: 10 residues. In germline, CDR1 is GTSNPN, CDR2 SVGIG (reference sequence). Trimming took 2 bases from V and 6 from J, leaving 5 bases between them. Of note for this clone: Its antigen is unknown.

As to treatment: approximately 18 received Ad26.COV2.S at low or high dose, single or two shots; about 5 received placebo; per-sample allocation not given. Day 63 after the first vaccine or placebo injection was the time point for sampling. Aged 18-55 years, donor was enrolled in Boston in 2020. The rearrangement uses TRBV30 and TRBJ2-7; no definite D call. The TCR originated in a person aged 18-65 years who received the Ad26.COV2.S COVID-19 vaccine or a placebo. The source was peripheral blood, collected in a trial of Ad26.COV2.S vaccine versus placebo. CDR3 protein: CAWSISEQYF. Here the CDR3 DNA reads TGTGCCTGGAGTATATCCGAGCAGTACTTC. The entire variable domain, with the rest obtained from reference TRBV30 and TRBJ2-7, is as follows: SQTIHQWPATLVQPVGSPLSLECTVEGTSNPNLYWYRQAAGRGLQLLFYSVGIGQISSEVPQNLSASRPQDRQFILSSKKLLLSDSGFYLCAWSISEQYFGPGTRLTVT.